The rows below give T cell receptor beta chains drawn from one sample of a study of CD8 T cells in Susac syndrome. TCRdb called the immunoSEQ multiplex PCR reads again in MiXCR, with one record for every CDR3 protein. Of tens of thousands of distinct CDR3 sequences listed, 85% to 95% were seen once; the top ten hold about 0.3%. The sequenced sample was CD4+ T cells from PBMCs. The receptors here all came from a human donor with Susac syndrome. Both conserved end residues are part of each CDR3. A D gene is named only where the DNA matches it firmly. A row's size may be missing; if present it is once, few, many or a size class.

>TRBV5-4|TRBD1|.|TRBJ1-1
TGTGCCAGCAGCCGTGACAGGGGCGATGAAGCTTTCTTT
CASSRDRGDEAFF
>TRBV2|.|.|TRBJ1-1
TGTGCCAGCACGGGAGCAAGAGACATGAACACTGAAGCTTTCTTT
CASTGARDMNTEAFF
>TRBV4-2|.|.|TRBJ2-2
TGTGCCAGCAGCCAAGGGGGGGGCCGTCCGGGGGCCGGGGAGCTGTTTTTT
CASSQGGGRPGAGELFF
>TRBV12-3/TRBV12-4|.|once|TRBJ1-2
TGTGCCAGCAGTCTACCCGGACGGTCTAACTATGGCTACACCTTC
CASSLPGRSNYGYTF
>TRBV29-1|TRBD2|.|TRBJ2-7
TGCAGCGGGGGGGGGAGGTACGAGCAGTACTTC
CSGGGRYEQYF
>TRBV4-1|.|once|TRBJ2-1
TGCGCCAGCAGCCAAGTGGACATGGGATTCTCCTACAATGAGCAGTTCTTC
CASSQVDMGFSYNEQFF
>TRBV5-1|.|.|TRBJ2-3
TGCGCCAGCAGCTCCGGGGGTCACGCCACAGATACGCAGTATTTT
CASSSGGHATDTQYF
>TRBV15|.|.|TRBJ2-2
TGTGCCACCGCCCCTTCTAGGGCCGGGGAGCTGTTTTTT
CATAPSRAGELFF
>TRBV19|.|.|TRBJ2-7
TGTGCCAGTAGTACCGGGACGGGGTACGAGCAGTACTTC
CASSTGTGYEQYF
>TRBV7-2|.|.|TRBJ1-3
TGTGCCAGCAGCTTAGAAACAGGGTGGGGAAACACCATATATTTT
CASSLETGWGNTIYF
>TRBV28|TRBD2|.|TRBJ2-2
TGTGCCAGCAGTTTATGGGGACTAGCGGGGGGGCCCGGGGAGCTGTTTTTT
CASSLWGLAGGPGELFF